Listed below are T cell receptor beta chains from one sample, sequenced in a study of blood T cell repertoires in COVID-19. Assay: immunoSEQ multiplex PCR; the TCRdb copy retains only in-frame clones and omits some. This table holds 150,000 to 200,000 clones, about 95% found once. The sequencing sample was made of peripheral blood. The receptors stem from a man aged 25 to 40 with COVID-19, enrolled during active disease. The CDR3 runs from the conserved cysteine through the conserved F or W. A D gene is named only where the DNA matches it firmly. Where a row states a size, it is once, few, many or the class of an expanded clone; other rows omit it.

TRBD1	TRBJ2-7	TRBV6-5	NA	CATSTGNTYEQYF	TGTGCCACCTCGACAGGGAATACCTACGAGCAGTACTTC
TRBD1	TRBJ1-1	TRBV3-1/TRBV3-2	NA	CASSHPGGRGTEAFF	TGTGCCAGCAGCCACCCAGGGGGAAGAGGGACTGAAGCTTTCTTT
NA	TRBJ1-1	TRBV10-3	NA	CAISREDSNTEAFF	TGTGCCATCAGTAGAGAGGACAGTAACACTGAAGCTTTCTTT
NA	TRBJ1-2	TRBV9	NA	CASSVEEGTLYGYTF	TGTGCCAGCAGCGTAGAAGAGGGAACCCTCTATGGCTACACCTTC
NA	TRBJ1-1	TRBV5-1	NA	CATTAGDVGTEAFF	TGCGCCACCACAGCGGGGGACGTAGGGACTGAAGCTTTCTTT
TRBD2	TRBJ2-6	TRBV5-1	NA	CASSWGTSSESGANVLTF	TGCGCCAGCAGTTGGGGGACTAGCTCGGAATCGGGGGCCAACGTCCTGACTTTC
TRBD1	TRBJ2-7	TRBV5-4	once	CASSRTGGSYEQYF	TGTGCCAGCAGTAGGACAGGGGGTTCCTACGAGCAGTACTTC
NA	TRBJ1-4	TRBV18	NA	CASSPLSNEKLFF	TGTGCCAGCTCACCACTATCTAATGAAAAACTGTTTTTT
TRBD2	TRBJ2-1	TRBV18	few	CASSLAAGGPNEQFF	TGTGCCAGCTCACTCGCAGCGGGGGGGCCGAATGAGCAGTTCTTC
NA	TRBJ2-7	TRBV10-2	few	CASSDYSKDEQYF	TGCGCCAGCAGTGACTACTCCAAAGACGAGCAGTACTTC
NA	TRBJ1-1	TRBV18	NA	CASSPSRDTEAFF	TGTGCCAGCTCACCATCGAGGGACACTGAAGCTTTCTTT
NA	TRBJ2-7	TRBV2	few	CASSGGHNYEQYF	TGTGCCAGCAGTGGGGGGCACAACTACGAGCAGTACTTC
NA	TRBJ1-2	TRBV5-1	once	CASSLGQVANYGYTF	TGCGCCAGCAGCTTGGGACAGGTCGCTAACTATGGCTACACCTTC
NA	TRBJ1-6	TRBV28	NA	CASSFRRGLENSPLHF	TGTGCCAGCAGTTTCCGGCGGGGGCTGGAGAATTCACCCCTCCACTTT
TRBD1	TRBJ2-7	TRBV6-5	once	CASSFRQGASYEQYF	TGTGCCAGCAGTTTTAGACAGGGGGCTTCCTACGAGCAGTACTTC
NA	TRBJ2-2	TRBV18	NA	CASSPESGVANTGELFF	TGTGCCAGCTCACCAGAGTCGGGTGTAGCGAACACCGGGGAGCTGTTTTTT
NA	TRBJ1-6	TRBV6-4	NA	CASNSTTLSSYNSPLHF	TGTGCCAGCAACAGCACAACCCTGAGCTCCTATAATTCACCCCTCCACTTT
NA	TRBJ1-1	TRBV5-1	NA	CASSPREDAGTEAFF	TGCGCCAGCAGCCCCCGGGAGGATGCGGGCACTGAAGCTTTCTTT
NA	TRBJ2-3	TRBV19	NA	CASSIRRGTDTQYF	TGTGCCAGCAGTATCAGGAGGGGCACAGATACGCAGTATTTT
TRBD2	TRBJ2-2	TRBV19	NA	CASRLLAGSPGELFF	TGTGCCAGTAGGTTACTAGCGGGGAGCCCCGGGGAGCTGTTTTTT
TRBD1	TRBJ2-3	TRBV5-5	NA	CASSIQGQGSTDTQYF	TGTGCCAGCAGCATACAAGGACAGGGGAGCACAGATACGCAGTATTTT
NA	TRBJ1-3	TRBV9	NA	CASSPQDSSGNTIYF	TGTGCCAGCAGCCCCCAGGACAGTTCTGGAAACACCATATATTTT
NA	TRBJ2-3	TRBV10-3	NA	CAISESTGNTDTQYF	TGTGCCATCAGTGAATCGACAGGTAACACAGATACGCAGTATTTT
NA	TRBJ2-5	TRBV4-1	once	CASSQMRAENQETQYF	TGCGCCAGCAGCCAAATGCGGGCAGAGAACCAAGAGACCCAGTACTTC
NA	TRBJ1-2	TRBV3-1/TRBV3-2	NA	CASSQGSPGGGYTF	TGTGCCAGCAGCCAAGGCTCGCCGGGGGGTGGCTACACCTTC
TRBD1	TRBJ2-4	TRBV14	NA	CASSQDGTGGPKNIQYF	TGTGCCAGCAGCCAAGATGGGACAGGTGGTCCCAAAAACATTCAGTACTTC
NA	TRBJ2-5	TRBV9	NA	CASSVAGGLGQETQYF	TGTGCCAGCAGCGTAGCTGGGGGGTTGGGGCAAGAGACCCAGTACTTC
NA	TRBJ1-1	TRBV5-6	NA	CASSPEGGTAFF	TGTGCCAGCAGCCCGGAGGGCGGGACGGCTTTCTTT
NA	TRBJ1-1	TRBV27	NA	CASSRRQDHTEAFF	TGTGCCAGCAGTCGGAGACAGGACCACACTGAAGCTTTCTTT
NA	TRBJ2-3	TRBV18	NA	CASSPPVVTDTQYF	TGTGCCAGCTCACCACCCGTAGTCACAGATACGCAGTATTTT
TRBD1	TRBJ2-1	TRBV19	NA	CASKDRGAYNEQFF	TGTGCCAGTAAGGACAGGGGGGCCTACAATGAGCAGTTCTTC
NA	TRBJ1-2	TRBV6-2/TRBV6-3	NA	CASSSQINYGYTF	TGTGCCAGCAGTAGTCAGATAAACTATGGCTACACCTTC
NA	TRBJ2-1	TRBV9	NA	CASSVGAHNEQFF	TGTGCCAGCAGCGTAGGGGCACACAATGAGCAGTTCTTC
TRBD2	TRBJ2-3	TRBV19	NA	CASSMGLAGTDTQYF	TGTGCCAGTAGTATGGGACTAGCTGGCACAGATACGCAGTATTTT
TRBD1	TRBJ2-5	TRBV5-1	NA	CASSSGTASNQETQYF	TGCGCCAGCAGCTCGGGGACAGCCAGCAACCAAGAGACCCAGTACTTC